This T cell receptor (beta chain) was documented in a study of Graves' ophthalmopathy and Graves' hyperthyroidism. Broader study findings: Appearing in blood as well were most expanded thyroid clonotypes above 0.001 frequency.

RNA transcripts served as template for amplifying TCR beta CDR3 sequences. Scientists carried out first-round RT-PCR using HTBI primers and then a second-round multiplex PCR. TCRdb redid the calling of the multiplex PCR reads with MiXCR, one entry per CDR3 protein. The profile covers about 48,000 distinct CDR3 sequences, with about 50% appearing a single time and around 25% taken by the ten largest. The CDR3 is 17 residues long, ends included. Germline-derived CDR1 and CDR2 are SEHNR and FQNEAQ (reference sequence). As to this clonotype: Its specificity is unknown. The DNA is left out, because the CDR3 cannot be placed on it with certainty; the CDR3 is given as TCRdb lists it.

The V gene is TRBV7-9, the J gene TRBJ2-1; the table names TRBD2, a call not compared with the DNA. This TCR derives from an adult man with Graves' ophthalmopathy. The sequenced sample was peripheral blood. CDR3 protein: CASSFYICSAGHNEQFF.